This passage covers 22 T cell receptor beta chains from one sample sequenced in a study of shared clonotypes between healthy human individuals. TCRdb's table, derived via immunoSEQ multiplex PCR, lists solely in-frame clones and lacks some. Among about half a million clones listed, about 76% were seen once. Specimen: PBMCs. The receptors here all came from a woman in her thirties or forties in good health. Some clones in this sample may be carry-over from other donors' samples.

CDR3 DNA: TGTGCCTGGAGTGTGAGGGAGTTTAGCGACGAGCAGTACTTC. Protein sequence: CAWSVREFSDEQYF. The rearrangement joins TRBV30 to TRBJ2-7; D possibly corresponds to TRBD2 (5 bases). This CDR3 comprises 14 residues. Germline lookup yields CDR1 GTSNPN and CDR2 SVGIG (reference sequence). Trimming stripped 0 bases from V and 5 bases from J, with 14 bases between.

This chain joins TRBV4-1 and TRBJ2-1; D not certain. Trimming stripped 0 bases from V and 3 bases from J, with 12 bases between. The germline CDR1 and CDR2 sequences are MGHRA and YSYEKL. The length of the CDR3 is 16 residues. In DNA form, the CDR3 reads TGCGCCAGCAGCCAAGATATCGGCACCGACTACAATGAGCAGTTCTTC. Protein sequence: CASSQDIGTDYNEQFF.

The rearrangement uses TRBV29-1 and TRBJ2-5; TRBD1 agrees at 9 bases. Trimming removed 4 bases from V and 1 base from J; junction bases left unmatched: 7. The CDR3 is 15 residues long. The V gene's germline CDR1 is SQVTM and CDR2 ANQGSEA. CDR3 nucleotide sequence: TGCAGCGTTGTCTTAGGACAGGGGATCCAAGAGACCCAGTACTTC. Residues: CSVVLGQGIQETQYF. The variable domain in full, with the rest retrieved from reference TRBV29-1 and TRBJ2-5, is SAVISQKPSRDICQRGTSLTIQCQVDSQVTMMFWYRQQPGQSLTLIATANQGSEATYESGFVIDKFPISRPNLTFSTLTVSNMSPEDSSIYLCSVVLGQGIQETQYFGPGTRLLVL.

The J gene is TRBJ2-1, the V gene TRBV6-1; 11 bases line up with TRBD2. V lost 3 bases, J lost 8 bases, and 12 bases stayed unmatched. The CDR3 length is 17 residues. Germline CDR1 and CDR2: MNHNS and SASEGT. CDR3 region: CASSDQGLAVQEDEQFF. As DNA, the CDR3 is TGTGCCAGCAGTGATCAGGGACTAGCGGTACAAGAAGATGAGCAGTTCTTC.

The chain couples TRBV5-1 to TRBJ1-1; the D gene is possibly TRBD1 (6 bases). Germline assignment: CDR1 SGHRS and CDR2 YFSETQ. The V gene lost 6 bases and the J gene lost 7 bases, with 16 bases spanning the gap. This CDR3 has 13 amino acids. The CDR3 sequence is CASNPTDSHEAFF. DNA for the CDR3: TGCGCCAGCAACCCGACGGACAGCCATGAAGCTTTCTTT.

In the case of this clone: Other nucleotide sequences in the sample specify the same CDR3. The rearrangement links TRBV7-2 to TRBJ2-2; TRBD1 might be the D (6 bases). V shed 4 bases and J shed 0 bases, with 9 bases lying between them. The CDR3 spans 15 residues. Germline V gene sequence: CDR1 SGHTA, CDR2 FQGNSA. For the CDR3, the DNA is TGTGCCAGCAGCTCGAGGACAGCGAACACCGGGGAGCTGTTTTTT. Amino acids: CASSSRTANTGELFF.

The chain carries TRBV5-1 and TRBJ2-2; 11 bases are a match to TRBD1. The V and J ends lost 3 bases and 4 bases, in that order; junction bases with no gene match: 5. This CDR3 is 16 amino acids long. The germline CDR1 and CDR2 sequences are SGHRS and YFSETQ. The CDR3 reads CASSWTGTGGTGELFF. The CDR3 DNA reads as TGCGCCAGCAGCTGGACAGGGACAGGGGGCACCGGGGAGCTGTTTTTT.

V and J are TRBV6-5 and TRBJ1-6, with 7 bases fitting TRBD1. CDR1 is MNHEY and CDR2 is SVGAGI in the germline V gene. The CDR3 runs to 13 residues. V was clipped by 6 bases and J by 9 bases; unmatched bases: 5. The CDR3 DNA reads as TGTGCCAGCAGGGGACAGACCTCTTCACCCCTCCACTTT. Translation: CASRGQTSSPLHF.

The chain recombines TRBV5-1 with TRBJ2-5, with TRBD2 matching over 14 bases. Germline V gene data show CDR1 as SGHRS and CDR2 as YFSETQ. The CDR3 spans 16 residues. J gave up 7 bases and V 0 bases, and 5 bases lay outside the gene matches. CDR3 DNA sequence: TGCGCCAGCAGCTTGGGGACTAGCGGGAGGATCGGGACCCAGTACTTC. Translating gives CASSLGTSGRIGTQYF. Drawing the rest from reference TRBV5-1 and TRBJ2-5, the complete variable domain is KAGVTQTPRYLIKTRGQQVTLSCSPISGHRSVSWYQQTPGQGLQFLFEYFSETQRNKGNFPGRFSGRQFSNSRSEMNVSTLELGDSALYLCASSLGTSGRIGTQYFGPGTRLLVL.

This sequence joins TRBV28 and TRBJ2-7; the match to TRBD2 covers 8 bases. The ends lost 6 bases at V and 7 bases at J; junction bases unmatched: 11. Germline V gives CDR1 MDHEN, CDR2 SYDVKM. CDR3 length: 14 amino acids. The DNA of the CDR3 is TGTGCCAGCAGGGGGTCCAGCGGGAGAAGGGAGCAGTACTTC. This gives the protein CASRGSSGRREQYF.

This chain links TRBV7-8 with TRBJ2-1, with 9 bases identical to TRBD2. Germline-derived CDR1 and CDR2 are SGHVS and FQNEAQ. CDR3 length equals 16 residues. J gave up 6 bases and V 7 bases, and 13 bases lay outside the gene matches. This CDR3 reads CASTSFWLAGTNEQFF. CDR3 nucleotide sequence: TGTGCCAGCACCTCCTTCTGGCTAGCGGGAACCAATGAGCAGTTCTTC. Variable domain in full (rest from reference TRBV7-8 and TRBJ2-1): GAGVSQSPRYKVAKRGQDVALRCDPISGHVSLFWYQQALGQGPEFLTYFQNEAQLDKSGLPSDRFFAERPEGSVSTLKIQRTQQEDSAVYLCASTSFWLAGTNEQFFGPGTRLTVL.

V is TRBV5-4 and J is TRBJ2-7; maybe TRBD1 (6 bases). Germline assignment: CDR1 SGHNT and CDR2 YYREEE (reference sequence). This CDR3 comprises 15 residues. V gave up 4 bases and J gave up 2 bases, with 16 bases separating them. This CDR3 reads CASSARQTGAYEQYF. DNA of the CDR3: TGTGCCAGCAGCGCCCGTCAGACAGGAGCCTACGAGCAGTACTTC.

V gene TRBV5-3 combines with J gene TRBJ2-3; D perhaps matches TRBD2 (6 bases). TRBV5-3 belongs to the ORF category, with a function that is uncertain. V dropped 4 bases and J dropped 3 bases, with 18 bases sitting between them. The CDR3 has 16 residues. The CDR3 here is CARSEVDGRGTDTQYF. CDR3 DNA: TGTGCCAGAAGCGAAGTCGACGGGAGAGGAACAGATACGCAGTATTTT.

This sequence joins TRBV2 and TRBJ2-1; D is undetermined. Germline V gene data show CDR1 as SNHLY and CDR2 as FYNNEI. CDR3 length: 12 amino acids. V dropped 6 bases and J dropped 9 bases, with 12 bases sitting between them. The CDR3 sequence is CASSYMGTEQFF. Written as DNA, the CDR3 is TGTGCCAGCAGCTACATGGGTACTGAGCAGTTCTTC.

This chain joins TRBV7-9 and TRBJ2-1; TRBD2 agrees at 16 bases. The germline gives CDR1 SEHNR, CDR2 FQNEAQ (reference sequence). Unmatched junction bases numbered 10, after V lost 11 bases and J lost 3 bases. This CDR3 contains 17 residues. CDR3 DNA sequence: TGTGCCGGCCATGGGACTAGCGGGAGGGCCGGCTACAATGAGCAGTTCTTC. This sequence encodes CAGHGTSGRAGYNEQFF.

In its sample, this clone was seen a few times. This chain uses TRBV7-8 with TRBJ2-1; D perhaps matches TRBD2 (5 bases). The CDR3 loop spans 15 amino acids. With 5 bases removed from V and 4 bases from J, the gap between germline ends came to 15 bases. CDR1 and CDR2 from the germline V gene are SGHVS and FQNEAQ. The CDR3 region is CASSISRGPYNEQFF. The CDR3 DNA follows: TGTGCCAGCAGCATTAGCAGAGGGCCGTACAATGAGCAGTTCTTC.

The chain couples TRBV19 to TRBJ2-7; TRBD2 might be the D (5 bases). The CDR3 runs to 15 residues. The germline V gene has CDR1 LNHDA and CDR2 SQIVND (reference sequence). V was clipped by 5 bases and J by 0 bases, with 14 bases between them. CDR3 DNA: TGTGCCAGTAGTGCCCGGACTGCCTACTCCTACGAGCAGTACTTC. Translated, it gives CASSARTAYSYEQYF.

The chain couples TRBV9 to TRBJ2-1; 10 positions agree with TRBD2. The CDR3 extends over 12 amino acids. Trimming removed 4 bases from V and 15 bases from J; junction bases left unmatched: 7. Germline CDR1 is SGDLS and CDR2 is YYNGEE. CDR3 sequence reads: CASSPLAGVLFF. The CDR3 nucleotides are TGTGCCAGCAGCCCCCTAGCGGGAGTTTTGTTCTTC.

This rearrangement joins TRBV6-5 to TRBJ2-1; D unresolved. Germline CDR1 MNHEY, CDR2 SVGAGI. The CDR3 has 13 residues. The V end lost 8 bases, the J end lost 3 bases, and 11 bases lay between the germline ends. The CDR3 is CASGDPHYNEQFF. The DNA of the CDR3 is TGTGCCAGCGGCGATCCGCACTACAATGAGCAGTTCTTC.

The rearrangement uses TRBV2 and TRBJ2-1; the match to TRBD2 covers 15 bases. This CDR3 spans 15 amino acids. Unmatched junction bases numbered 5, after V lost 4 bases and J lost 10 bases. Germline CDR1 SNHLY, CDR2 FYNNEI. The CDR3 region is CASSGTSGGGGEQFF. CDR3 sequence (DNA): TGTGCCAGCAGTGGGACTAGCGGGGGGGGTGGAGAGCAGTTCTTC.

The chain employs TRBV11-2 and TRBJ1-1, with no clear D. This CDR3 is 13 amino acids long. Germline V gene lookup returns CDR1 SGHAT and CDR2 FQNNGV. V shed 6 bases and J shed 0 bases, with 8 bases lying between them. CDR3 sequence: CASRPGLNTEAFF. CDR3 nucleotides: TGTGCCAGCAGACCCGGGTTGAACACTGAAGCTTTCTTT.

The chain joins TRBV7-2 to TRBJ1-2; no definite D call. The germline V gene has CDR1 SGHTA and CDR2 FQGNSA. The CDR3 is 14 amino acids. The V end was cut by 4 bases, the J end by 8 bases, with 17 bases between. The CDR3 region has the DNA TGTGCCAGCAGCTCCGCTATGGGAGCGGGGGGCTACACCTTC. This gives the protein CASSSAMGAGGYTF.